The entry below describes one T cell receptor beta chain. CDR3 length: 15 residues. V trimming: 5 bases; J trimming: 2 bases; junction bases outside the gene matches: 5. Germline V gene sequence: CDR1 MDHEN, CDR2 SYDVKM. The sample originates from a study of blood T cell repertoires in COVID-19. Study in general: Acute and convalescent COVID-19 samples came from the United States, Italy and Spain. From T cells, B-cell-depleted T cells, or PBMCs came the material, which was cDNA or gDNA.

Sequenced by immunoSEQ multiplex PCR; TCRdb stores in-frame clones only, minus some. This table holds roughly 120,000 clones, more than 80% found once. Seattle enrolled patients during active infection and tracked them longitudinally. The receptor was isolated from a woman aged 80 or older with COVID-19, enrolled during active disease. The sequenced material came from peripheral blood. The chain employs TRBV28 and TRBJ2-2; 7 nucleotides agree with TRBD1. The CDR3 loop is CASSRNRGNTGELFF. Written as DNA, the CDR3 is TGTGCCAGCAGTCGAAACAGGGGTAACACCGGGGAGCTGTTTTTT.